This T cell receptor beta chain appears in the sequencing data of a study of identical twins' blood T cells. This clonotype came up a few times. Per the germline V gene, CDR1 is SGHTA and CDR2 is FQGTGA. With 5 bases removed from V and 5 bases from J, the gap between germline ends came to 8 bases. CDR3 size: 12 residues. TCRdb fed the 5' RACE reads into MiXCR, producing one record per CDR3 protein. The repertoire holds hundreds of thousands of distinct CDR3 sequences, about 28% seen once, with around 5.6% in the top ten. Sequenced: PBMCs. This receptor was obtained from a woman aged 18-49 years in good health. The chain combines TRBV7-3 with TRBJ2-3; D not certain. The CDR3: CASSNQRDTQYF. CDR3 in DNA: TGTGCCAGCAGCAATCAGAGAGATACGCAGTATTTT.